Each of the 9 T cell receptor beta chains below was sequenced from the same sample in a study of long-term antiretroviral therapy in people with HIV. The run of the v3.0 immunoSEQ assay was at survey level. The table came from immunoSEQ multiplex PCR; TCRdb's copy has only in-frame clones and leaves some out. Among about 35,000 clones listed, about 74% were seen once. The starting material was unsorted PBMCs, obtained 2 years after starting antiretroviral therapy. The receptors originated from a woman in her forties or fifties with HIV.

The J gene is TRBJ1-3, the V gene TRBV30, with D unclear. CDR1 and CDR2 from the germline V gene are GTSNPN and SVGIG (reference sequence). Trimming pared 2 bases from V and 0 bases from J, leaving 14 bases between. The CDR3 has 16 amino acids. Here the CDR3 reads CAWSPYTDSSGNTIYF. For the CDR3, the DNA is TGTGCCTGGAGTCCATACACGGACTCCTCTGGAAACACCATATATTTT.

The genes are TRBV29-1 and TRBJ1-2; D not certain. Deletions cut 7 bases from V and 2 bases from J, with 5 bases between. CDR3 length: 10 amino acids. CDR1 and CDR2 (germline): SQVTM, ANQGSEA. The CDR3 here is CSADNYGYTF. The DNA of the CDR3 is TGCAGCGCAGACAACTATGGCTACACCTTC.

The rearrangement joins TRBV5-4 to TRBJ2-2; 7 nucleotides match TRBD2. The germline V gene encodes CDR1 SGHNT and CDR2 YYREEE (reference sequence). This CDR3 has 15 residues. Germline trimming cut 2 bases from V and 0 bases from J; bases unmatched to any gene: 1. The CDR3 loop is CASSLGLANTGELFF. CDR3 bases: TGTGCCAGCAGCTTAGGACTAGCGAACACCGGGGAGCTGTTTTTT.

CDR3 residues: CASSYSYQPQHF. The CDR3 bases are TGTGCCAGCAGTTACTCGTATCAGCCCCAGCATTTT. The rearrangement uses TRBV6-5 and TRBJ1-5; no firm D call. V was cut by 0 bases and J by 5 bases, with 2 bases left in between. Germline CDR1 reads MNHEY; CDR2 reads SVGAGI. The CDR3 is 12 residues long.

CDR3 amino acids: CASSLVLEATEAFF. Here the CDR3 DNA reads TGTGCCAGCAGCTTGGTTCTCGAGGCCACTGAAGCTTTCTTT. V gene TRBV5-4 combines with J gene TRBJ1-1; no reliable D call. Trimming took off 0 bases at V and 4 bases at J, with 10 bases between the two ends. This CDR3 comprises 14 residues. From germline, CDR1 is SGHNT and CDR2 YYREEE (reference sequence).

The gene calls are TRBV6-1 and TRBJ2-3, with unresolved D. V was clipped by 2 bases and J by 5 bases, with 11 bases between them. This CDR3 region has 14 residues. Germline V gene data show CDR1 as MNHNS and CDR2 as SASEGT. The CDR3 loop reads CASSESRIKDTQYF. The DNA for the CDR3 is TGTGCCAGCAGTGAATCCCGTATCAAAGATACGCAGTATTTT.

The chain recombines TRBV6-6 with TRBJ1-2, with D unclear. Germline V gene data show CDR1 as MNHNY and CDR2 as SVGAGI (reference sequence). This CDR3 spans 12 amino acids. The V end lost 7 bases, the J end lost 4 bases, and 10 bases lay between the germline ends. CDR3 region: CASMEVSYGYTF. The CDR3 DNA sequence: TGTGCCAGCATGGAGGTTTCCTATGGCTACACCTTC.

The V and J genes are TRBV5-1 and TRBJ1-3, with D hard to call. The V gene lost 6 bases and the J gene lost 2 bases, with 6 bases spanning the gap. This CDR3 comprises 12 residues. CDR1 is SGHRS and CDR2 is YFSETQ in the germline V gene. The CDR3 DNA reads TGCGCCAGCATGGATACTGGAAACACCATATATTTT. Residues: CASMDTGNTIYF. Looking up the rest from reference TRBV5-1 and TRBJ1-3 gives the full variable domain: KAGVTQTPRYLIKTRGQQVTLSCSPISGHRSVSWYQQTPGQGLQFLFEYFSETQRNKGNFPGRFSGRQFSNSRSEMNVSTLELGDSALYLCASMDTGNTIYFGEGSWLTVV.

This chain uses TRBV7-3 with TRBJ1-1; perhaps TRBD1 as D (5 bases). CDR3 size: 14 residues. Deletions cut 3 bases from V and 5 bases from J, with 13 bases between. CDR1 SGHTA and CDR2 FQGTGA come from the germline V gene. CDR3 DNA sequence: TGTGCCAGCAGCTTGGGCGGTGGGGGGACTGAAGCTTTCTTT. It codes for CASSLGGGGTEAFF.